This T cell receptor (beta chain) stems from a study of naive and memory T cell subsets. Study results and limitations: This RNA-based method may be sensitive to activation-related transcript changes. Higher TCR numbers at tuberculin sites reflect T cell infiltration, per interpretation.

This clonotype was recorded many times. Its antigen is unidentified. The junction does not match germline at one end; this may be a read error. Ligated cDNA underwent four rounds of PCR with nested alpha and beta constant region primers and SP2. TCRdb redid the calling of the UMI-ligation and nested PCR reads with MiXCR, one entry per CDR3 protein. This sample carries 35,000 to 40,000 distinct CDR3 sequences, approximately 10% of them seen once, and the ten largest clones take 3% to 5%. Sample treatment: skin biopsy from PPD injection site in Mantoux-positive individual. TCR cDNA received a 3' ligated oligonucleotide that carried a UMI. This TCR derives from an adult in good health. Sample: skin, taken from a tuberculin skin test site.

The CDR3 reads CSARVEPGLAVNTQYF. The CDR3 nucleotides read TGCAGTGCAAGAGTAGAACCGGGACTAGCGGTAAATACGCAGTATTTT. This chain uses TRBV20-1 with TRBJ2-3; 11 bases line up with TRBD2. Germline assignment: CDR1 DFQATT and CDR2 SNEGSKA (reference sequence). The CDR3 has 16 residues.